This T cell receptor (beta chain) comes out of a study of T-cell memory formation after mild COVID-19. Employing constant-segment primers, 5'RACE generated TCR alpha and TCR beta cDNA libraries bearing sample barcodes and UMIs. MiXCR was run by TCRdb on the 5' RACE reads, yielding one entry per CDR3 protein. The table shows approximately 500,000 distinct CDR3 sequences, with roughly 25% occurring only once. This clonotype has just a few counts. Its antigen is not identified. Study findings and constraints: Those CD4+ clones that contracted were mainly in CM and EM (CD8+ ones in EMRA). Nothing showed for sure that second-wave clones peaking on day 37 were SARS-CoV-2 specific. A balance of CD4 and CD8 characterized clones contracting day 15 to 85, whereas later expanders leaned CD4+.

Per germline, CDR1 MGHRA and CDR2 YSYEKL. Trimming removed 4 bases from V and 5 bases from J, with 17 bases in between. CDR3 size: 15 residues. The TCR comes from an adult woman who had mild COVID-19 (a few samples of this study predate the infection). Cell type and time point are not known. Sequencing was performed on PBMCs or a T cell subset sorted from them (not recorded which). The chain recombines TRBV4-1 with TRBJ2-5, with D maybe TRBD2 (5 bases). The CDR3 region is CASSLGAWAGETQYF. The CDR3 coding sequence is TGCGCCAGCAGCCTGGGAGCGTGGGCTGGGGAGACCCAGTACTTC.